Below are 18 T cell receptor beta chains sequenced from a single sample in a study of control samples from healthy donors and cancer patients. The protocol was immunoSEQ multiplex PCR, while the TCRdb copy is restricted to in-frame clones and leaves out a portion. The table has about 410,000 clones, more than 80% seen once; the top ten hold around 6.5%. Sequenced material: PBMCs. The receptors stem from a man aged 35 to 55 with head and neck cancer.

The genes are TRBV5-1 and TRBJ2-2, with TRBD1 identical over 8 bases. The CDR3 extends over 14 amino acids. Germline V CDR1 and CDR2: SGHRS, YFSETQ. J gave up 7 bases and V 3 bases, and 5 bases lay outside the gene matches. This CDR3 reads CASSSGQGGGELFF. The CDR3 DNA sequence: TGCGCCAGCAGCTCAGGACAGGGCGGCGGGGAGCTGTTTTTT.

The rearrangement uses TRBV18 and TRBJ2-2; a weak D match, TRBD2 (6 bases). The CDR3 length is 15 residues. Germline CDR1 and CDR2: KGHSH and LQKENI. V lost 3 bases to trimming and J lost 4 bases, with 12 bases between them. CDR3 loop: CASSPRGAGTGELFF. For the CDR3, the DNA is TGTGCCAGCTCACCGAGGGGAGCGGGCACCGGGGAGCTGTTTTTT.

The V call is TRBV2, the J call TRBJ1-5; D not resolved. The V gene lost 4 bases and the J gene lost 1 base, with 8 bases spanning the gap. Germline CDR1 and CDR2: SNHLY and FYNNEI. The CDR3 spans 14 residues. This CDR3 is CASSGTGSNQPQHF. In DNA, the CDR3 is TGTGCCAGCAGTGGGACGGGGAGCAATCAGCCCCAGCATTTT. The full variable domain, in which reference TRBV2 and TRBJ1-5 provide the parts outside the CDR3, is EPEVTQTPSHQVTQMGQEVILRCVPISNHLYFYWYRQILGQKVEFLVSFYNNEISEKSEIFDDQFSVERPDGSNFTLKIRSTKLEDSAMYFCASSGTGSNQPQHFGDGTRLSIL.

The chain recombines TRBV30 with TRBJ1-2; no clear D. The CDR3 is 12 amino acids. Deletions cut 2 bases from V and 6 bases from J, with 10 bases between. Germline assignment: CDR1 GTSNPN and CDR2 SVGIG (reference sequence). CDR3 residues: CAWSPGRNGYTF. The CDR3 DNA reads TGTGCCTGGAGTCCGGGGAGAAATGGCTACACCTTC.

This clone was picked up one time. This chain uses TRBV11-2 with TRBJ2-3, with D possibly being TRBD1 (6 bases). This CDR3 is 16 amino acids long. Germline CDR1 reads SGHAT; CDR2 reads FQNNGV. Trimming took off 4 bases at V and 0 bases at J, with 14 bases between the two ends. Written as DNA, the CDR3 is TGTGCCAGCAGCTGGAGTACAGGGCGGAGCACAGATACGCAGTATTTT. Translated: CASSWSTGRSTDTQYF.

The CDR3 region is CASSLGFAGNTEAFF. As DNA, the CDR3 is TGTGCCAGCAGCTTAGGGTTCGCAGGGAACACTGAAGCTTTCTTT. The V call is TRBV7-2, the J call TRBJ1-1; D gene unclear. The germline V gene has CDR1 SGHTA and CDR2 FQGNSA. Trimming left V 1 base short and J 1 base short, with 10 bases between. CDR3 size: 15 residues.

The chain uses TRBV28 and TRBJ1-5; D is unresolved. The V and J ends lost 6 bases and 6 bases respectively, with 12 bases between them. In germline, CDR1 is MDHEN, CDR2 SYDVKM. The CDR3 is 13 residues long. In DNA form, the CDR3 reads TGTGCCAGCAGACGGGTATTTGCTCAGCCCCAGCATTTT. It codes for CASRRVFAQPQHF. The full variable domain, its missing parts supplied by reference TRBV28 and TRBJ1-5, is DVKVTQSSRYLVKRTGEKVFLECVQDMDHENMFWYRQDPGLGLRLIYFSYDVKMKEKGDIPEGYSVSREKKERFSLILESASTNQTSMYLCASRRVFAQPQHFGDGTRLSIL.

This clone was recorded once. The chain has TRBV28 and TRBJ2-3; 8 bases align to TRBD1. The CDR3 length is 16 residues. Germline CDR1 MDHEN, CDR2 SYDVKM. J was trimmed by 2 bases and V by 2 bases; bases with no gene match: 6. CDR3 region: CASSLGGQGATDTQYF. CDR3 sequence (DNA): TGTGCCAGCAGTTTAGGTGGGCAGGGGGCCACAGATACGCAGTATTTT.

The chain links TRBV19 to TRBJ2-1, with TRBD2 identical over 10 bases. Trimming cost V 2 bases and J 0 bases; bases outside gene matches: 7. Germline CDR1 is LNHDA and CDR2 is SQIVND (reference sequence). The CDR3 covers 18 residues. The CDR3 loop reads CASSILAGEVPSYNEQFF. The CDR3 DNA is TGTGCCAGTAGTATACTAGCGGGAGAGGTCCCCTCCTACAATGAGCAGTTCTTC.

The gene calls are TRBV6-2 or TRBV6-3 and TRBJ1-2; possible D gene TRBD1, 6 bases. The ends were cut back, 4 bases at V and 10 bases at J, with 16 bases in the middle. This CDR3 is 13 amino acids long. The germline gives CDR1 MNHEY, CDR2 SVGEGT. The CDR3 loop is CASSFPVRGFYTF. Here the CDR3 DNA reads TGTGCCAGCAGTTTCCCCGTCAGGGGATTCTACACCTTC.

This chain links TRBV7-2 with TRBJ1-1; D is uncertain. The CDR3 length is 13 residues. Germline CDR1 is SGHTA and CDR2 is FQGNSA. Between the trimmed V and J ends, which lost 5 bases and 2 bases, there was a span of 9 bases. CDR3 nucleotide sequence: TGTGCCAGCAGCCCCCTGGCTAACACTGAAGCTTTCTTT. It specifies CASSPLANTEAFF.

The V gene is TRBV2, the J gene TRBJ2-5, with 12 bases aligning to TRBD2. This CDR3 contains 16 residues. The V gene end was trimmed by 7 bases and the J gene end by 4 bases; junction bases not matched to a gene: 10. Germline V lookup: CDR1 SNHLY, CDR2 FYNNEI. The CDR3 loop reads CASTPPASGRGETQYF. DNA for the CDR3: TGTGCCAGCACCCCCCCTGCTAGCGGGAGGGGAGAGACCCAGTACTTC.

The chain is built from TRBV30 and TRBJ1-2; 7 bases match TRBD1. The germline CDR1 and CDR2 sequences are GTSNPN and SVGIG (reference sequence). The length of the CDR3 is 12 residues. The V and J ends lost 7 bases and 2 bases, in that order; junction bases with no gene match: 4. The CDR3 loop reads CASSTGNYGYTF. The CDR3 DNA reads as TGTGCCTCATCGACAGGGAACTATGGCTACACCTTC.

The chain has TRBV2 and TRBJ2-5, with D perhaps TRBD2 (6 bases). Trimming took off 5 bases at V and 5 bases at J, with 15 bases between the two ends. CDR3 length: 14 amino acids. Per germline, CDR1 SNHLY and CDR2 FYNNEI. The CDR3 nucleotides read TGTGCCAGCAGTCGGCAGGGTGGGGGGGAGACCCAGTACTTC. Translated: CASSRQGGGETQYF. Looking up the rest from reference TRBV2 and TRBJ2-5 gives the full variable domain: EPEVTQTPSHQVTQMGQEVILRCVPISNHLYFYWYRQILGQKVEFLVSFYNNEISEKSEIFDDQFSVERPDGSNFTLKIRSTKLEDSAMYFCASSRQGGGETQYFGPGTRLLVL.

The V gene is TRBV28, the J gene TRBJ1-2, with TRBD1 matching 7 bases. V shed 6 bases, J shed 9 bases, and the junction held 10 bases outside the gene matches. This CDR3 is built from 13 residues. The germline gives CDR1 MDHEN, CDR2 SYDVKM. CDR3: CASSTTGSTSYTF. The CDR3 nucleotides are TGTGCCAGCAGCACGACAGGGAGTACTAGCTACACCTTC.

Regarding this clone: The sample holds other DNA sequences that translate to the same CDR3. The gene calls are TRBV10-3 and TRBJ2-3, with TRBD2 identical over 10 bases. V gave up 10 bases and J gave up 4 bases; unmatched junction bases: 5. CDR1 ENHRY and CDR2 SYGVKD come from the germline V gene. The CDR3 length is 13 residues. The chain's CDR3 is CATLAGEADTQYF. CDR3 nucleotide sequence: TGTGCCACCCTAGCGGGGGAAGCAGATACGCAGTATTTT.

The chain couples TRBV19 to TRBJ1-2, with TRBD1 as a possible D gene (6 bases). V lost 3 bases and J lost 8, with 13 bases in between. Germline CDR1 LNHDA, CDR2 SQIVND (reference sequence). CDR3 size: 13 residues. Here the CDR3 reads CASSIGRDNGYTF. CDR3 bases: TGTGCCAGTAGTATTGGGAGGGACAACGGCTACACCTTC.

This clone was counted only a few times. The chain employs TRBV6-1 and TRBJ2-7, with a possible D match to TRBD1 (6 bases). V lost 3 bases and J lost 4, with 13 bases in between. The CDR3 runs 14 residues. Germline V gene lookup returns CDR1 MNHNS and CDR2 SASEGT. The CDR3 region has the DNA TGTGCCAGCAGTGAGGGGGCTCTAAATTACGAGCAGTACTTC. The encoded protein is CASSEGALNYEQYF.